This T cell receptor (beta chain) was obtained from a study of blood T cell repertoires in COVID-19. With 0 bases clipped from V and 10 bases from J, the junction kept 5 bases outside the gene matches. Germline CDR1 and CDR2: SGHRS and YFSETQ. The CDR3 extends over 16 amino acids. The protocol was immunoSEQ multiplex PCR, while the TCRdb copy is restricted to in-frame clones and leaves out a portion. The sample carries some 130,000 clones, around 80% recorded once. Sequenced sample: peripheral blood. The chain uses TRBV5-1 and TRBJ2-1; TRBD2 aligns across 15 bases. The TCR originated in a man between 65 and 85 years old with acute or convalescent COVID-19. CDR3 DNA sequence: TGCGCCAGCAGCTTGGCTGGGACTAGCGGGGGGCCGGAGCAGTTCTTC. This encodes CASSLAGTSGGPEQFF.